These T cell receptor beta chains were read from a single sample in a study of cytomegalovirus exposure and HLA in healthy donors. Here immunoSEQ multiplex PCR was the method, and the copy in TCRdb shows in-frame clones only, minus some. The table shows nearly 100,000 clones, with 9.4% occurring only once. Sample: PBMCs. The source of these receptors is a man aged 45-65 years in good health and CMV-seropositive. Both conserved end residues are part of each CDR3. The order of the fields is V gene, J gene, clone size, D gene, CDR3 DNA, CDR3 protein. The D gene is left open where the match is weak. Size is omitted from some rows. Given values are once, few, many or a class for expanded clones.

>TRBV5-6|TRBJ1-6|NA|NA
TGTGCCAGCAGCTTGGGTCCCCAGGGAGGTTCACCCCTCCACTTT
CASSLGPQGGSPLHF
>TRBV5-1|TRBJ2-3|few|TRBD1
TGCGCCAGCAGCTTCGGGGGGCGACAGGGGGCGCCGGATACGCAGTATTTT
CASSFGGRQGAPDTQYF
>TRBV29-1|TRBJ1-6|few|NA
TGCAGCGTGACAAATATCTCCTCGAGCTCCTATAATTCACCCCTCCACTTT
CSVTNISSSSYNSPLHF
>TRBV10-2|TRBJ2-7|NA|NA
TGCGCCAGTCGGGATGACACTGGAAACTCCTACGAGCAGTACTTC
CASRDDTGNSYEQYF
>TRBV14|TRBJ2-7|few|TRBD1
TGTGCCAGCAGCCAAAGGGCTCTCGGGACAGGCATCTACGAGCAGTACTTC
CASSQRALGTGIYEQYF
>TRBV19|TRBJ2-7|NA|NA
TGTGCCAGTAGTCCCTGGACAGCACGAACCTACGAGCAGTACTTC
CASSPWTARTYEQYF
>TRBV7-2|TRBJ1-5|many|TRBD1
TGTGCCAGCAGCTTGGCGGGGACAGGGGAGTATAGCAATCAGCCCCAGCATTTT
CASSLAGTGEYSNQPQHF
>TRBV7-9|TRBJ1-1|NA|TRBD1
TGTGCCAGCAGCAACGGTTACAGGGGTTTCGGGACTGAAGCTTTCTTT
CASSNGYRGFGTEAFF
>TRBV30|TRBJ2-2|NA|NA
TGTGCCTGGTCCCTCTTCGGGGAGCTGTTTTTT
CAWSLFGELFF
>TRBV10-3|TRBJ2-1|NA|NA
TGTGCCATCAGTCCGTCAGGGGTCGGGGAGCAGTTCTTC
CAISPSGVGEQFF
>TRBV27|TRBJ1-2|NA|NA
TGTGCCAGCAGTTTATCGCGCGGCTTTGGCTACACCTTC
CASSLSRGFGYTF
>TRBV20-1|TRBJ1-2|few|NA
TGCAGTGCTAGCAGGGGTCATGGCTACACCTTC
CSASRGHGYTF
>TRBV7-3|TRBJ2-1|NA|TRBD2
TGTGCCAGCAGCAGGGCGGGAGCGGGTTACAATGAGCAGTTCTTC
CASSRAGAGYNEQFF
>TRBV27|TRBJ2-7|few|NA
TGTGCCAGCAGTTTGGACAGCTCCTACGAGCAGTACTTC
CASSLDSSYEQYF
>TRBV5-1|TRBJ2-2|few|TRBD2
TGCGCCAGCAGCTCTAAGCGGGAGGAACGCACCGGGGAGCTGTTTTTT
CASSSKREERTGELFF
>TRBV28|TRBJ2-7|few|NA
TGTGCCAGCAGCCTAAAGGCGTTGGGAGGCGACTACGAGCAGTACTTC
CASSLKALGGDYEQYF
>TRBV5-4|TRBJ2-1|few|TRBD1
TGTGCCAGCAGCTCCATGTTTAGGGACAGACGTCTCTTC
CASSSMFRDRRLF
>TRBV7-2|TRBJ2-1|NA|TRBD2
TGTGCCAGCAGCTTAAAGGCTAGCGGGGAACTTAGAAATGAGCAGTTCTTC
CASSLKASGELRNEQFF
>TRBV9|TRBJ2-4|few|NA
TGTGCCAGCAGCCCTAACCCCGGGGCCAAAAACATTCAGTACTTC
CASSPNPGAKNIQYF
>TRBV28|TRBJ2-7|few|TRBD2
TGTGCCAGCAGTTTTGTTGGGGGGGGATCCTACGAGCAGTACTTC
CASSFVGGGSYEQYF
>TRBV18|TRBJ2-3|NA|NA
TGTGCCAGCTCACCTTCGACTACCACAGATACGCAGTATTTT
CASSPSTTTDTQYF
>TRBV7-2|TRBJ1-1|few|NA
TGTGCCAGCAGCTTACAAGTCAGGACAGCTGAAGCTTTCTTT
CASSLQVRTAEAFF
>TRBV5-1|TRBJ2-7|NA|TRBD2
TGCGCCAGCAGCTTGCCCTCTAGCGGGAGTTGGGCCTACGAGCAGTACTTC
CASSLPSSGSWAYEQYF
>TRBV16|TRBJ1-2|NA|TRBD1
TGTGCCAGCAGCCCGGACAGGGCAGGCGGCTACACCTTC
CASSPDRAGGYTF
>TRBV7-9|TRBJ2-7|NA|TRBD2
TGTGCCAGCAGCTTCCCGGGACTAGCGGGAGGCCGCGACGAGCAGTACTTC
CASSFPGLAGGRDEQYF
>TRBV15|TRBJ2-3|few|TRBD1
TGTGCCACCAGCAGTGGCCGGGACAGGGAGAGGTCAGATACGCAGTATTTT
CATSSGRDRERSDTQYF
>TRBV30|TRBJ1-4|few|NA
TGTGCCTGGCGCAGGGGTGAGAGCGAAAAACTGTTTTTT
CAWRRGESEKLFF
>TRBV2|TRBJ1-2|NA|TRBD1
TGTGCCAGCAGTCCGGACAGGGGGCGTAATGGCTACACCTTC
CASSPDRGRNGYTF
>TRBV5-1|TRBJ2-7|NA|TRBD1
TGCGCCAGCAGAATCCTGGGTCAGGGGGCGCCCTACGAGCAGTACTTC
CASRILGQGAPYEQYF
>TRBV11-1|TRBJ2-3|few|TRBD2
TGTGCCAGCAGCTTGCTAGCGGGAGCGGCAGATACGCAGTATTTT
CASSLLAGAADTQYF
>TRBV5-1|TRBJ2-3|NA|NA
TGCGCCAGCAACAGGGGTAGCGGCACCTACACAGATACGCAGTATTTT
CASNRGSGTYTDTQYF
>TRBV29-1|TRBJ1-3|NA|NA
TGCAGCGTTGGGGAAGGGGTCTCTGGAAACACCATATATTTT
CSVGEGVSGNTIYF
>TRBV30|TRBJ2-1|few|TRBD2
TGTGCCTGGGAGGGAGGGCCACTGTACAATGAGCAGTTCTTC
CAWEGGPLYNEQFF
>TRBV29-1|TRBJ2-5|few|TRBD1
TGCAGCGTTGTACAGGGGGGTGGAGAGACCCAGTACTTC
CSVVQGGGETQYF
>TRBV5-5|TRBJ2-3|NA|TRBD2
TGTGCCAGCAGCTCGACTAGCGGGAAGGGGGATAGCACAGATACGCAGTATTTT
CASSSTSGKGDSTDTQYF
>TRBV4-2|TRBJ2-2|few|TRBD2
TGTGCCAGCAGCCAAGATAGAGAACTAGCGGGCGGGGAGCTGTTTTTT
CASSQDRELAGGELFF